This T cell receptor (beta chain) was documented in a study of blood T cell repertoires in COVID-19. Across the study: Donors in the United States, Italy and Spain gave samples during acute or convalescent COVID-19. PBMCs, B-cell-depleted T cells, or T cells were the source of the cDNA or gDNA that made up the material.

The germline gives CDR1 ENHRY, CDR2 SYGVKD. V shed 4 bases and J shed 5 bases, with 12 bases lying between them. The CDR3 has 13 residues. Per the original data handling: How many nucleated cells were present was estimated from reference gene primer amplification. Sequencing was performed with immunoSEQ multiplex PCR; in TCRdb, only in-frame clones are kept and a portion is missing. Clone size and the V and J calls come from that table; the DNA yielded D and trimming. The table shows about 43,000 clones, with about 83% occurring only once. The sequence was obtained from a man older than 75 in a cohort sampled during active COVID-19. Material for sequencing was peripheral blood. The chain recombines TRBV10-3 with TRBJ2-7, with D perhaps TRBD2 (5 bases). The CDR3 reads CAISVASTDEQYF. The CDR3 DNA reads TGTGCCATCAGTGTAGCGTCTACAGACGAGCAGTACTTC.